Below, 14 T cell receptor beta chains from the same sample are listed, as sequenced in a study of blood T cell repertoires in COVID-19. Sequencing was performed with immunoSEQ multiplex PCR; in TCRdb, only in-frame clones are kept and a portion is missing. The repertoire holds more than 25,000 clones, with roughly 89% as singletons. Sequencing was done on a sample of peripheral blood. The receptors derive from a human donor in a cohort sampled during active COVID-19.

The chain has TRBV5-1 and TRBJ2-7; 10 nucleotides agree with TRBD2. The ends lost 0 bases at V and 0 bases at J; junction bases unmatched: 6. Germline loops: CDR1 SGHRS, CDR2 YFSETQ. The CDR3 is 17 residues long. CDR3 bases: TGCGCCAGCAGCTTGGGCCAGACTAGCGGGTTCTCCTACGAGCAGTACTTC. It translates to CASSLGQTSGFSYEQYF.

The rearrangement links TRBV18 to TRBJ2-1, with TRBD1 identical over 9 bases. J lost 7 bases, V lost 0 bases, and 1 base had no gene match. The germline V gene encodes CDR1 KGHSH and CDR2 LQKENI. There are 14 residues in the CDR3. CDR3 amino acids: CASSPPGQGNEQFF. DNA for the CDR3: TGTGCCAGCTCACCACCGGGACAGGGAAATGAGCAGTTCTTC.

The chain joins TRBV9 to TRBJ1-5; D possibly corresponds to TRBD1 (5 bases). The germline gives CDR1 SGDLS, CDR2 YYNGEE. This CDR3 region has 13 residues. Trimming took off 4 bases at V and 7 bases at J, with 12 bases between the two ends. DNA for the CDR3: TGTGCCAGCAGCCGCAATCCAGGGCAGCCCCAGCATTTT. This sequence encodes CASSRNPGQPQHF.

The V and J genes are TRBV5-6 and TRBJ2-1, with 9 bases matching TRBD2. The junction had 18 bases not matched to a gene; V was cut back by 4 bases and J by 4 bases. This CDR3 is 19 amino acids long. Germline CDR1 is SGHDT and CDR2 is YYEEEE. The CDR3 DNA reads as TGTGCCAGCAGCGGCCTTGCTGCTAGCGGGAAGGTACTGTACAATGAGCAGTTCTTC. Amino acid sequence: CASSGLAASGKVLYNEQFF.

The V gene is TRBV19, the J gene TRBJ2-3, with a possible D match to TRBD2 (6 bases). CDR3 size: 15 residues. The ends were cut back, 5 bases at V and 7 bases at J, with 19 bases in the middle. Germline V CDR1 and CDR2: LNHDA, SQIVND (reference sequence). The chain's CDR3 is CASSAGLHMGNTQYF. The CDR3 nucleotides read TGTGCCAGTAGTGCGGGACTGCACATGGGGAATACGCAGTATTTT.

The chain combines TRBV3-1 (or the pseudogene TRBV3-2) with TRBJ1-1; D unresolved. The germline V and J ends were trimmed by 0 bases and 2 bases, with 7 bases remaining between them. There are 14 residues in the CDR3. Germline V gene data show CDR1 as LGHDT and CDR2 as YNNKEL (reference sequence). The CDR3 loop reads CASSQEHSNTEAFF. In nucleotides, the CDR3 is TGTGCCAGCAGCCAAGAACACAGCAACACTGAAGCTTTCTTT.

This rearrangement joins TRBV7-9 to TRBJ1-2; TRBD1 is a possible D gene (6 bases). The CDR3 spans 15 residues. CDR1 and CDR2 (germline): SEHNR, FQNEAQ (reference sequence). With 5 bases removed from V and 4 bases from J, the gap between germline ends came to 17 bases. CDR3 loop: CASSLTGQSRYGYTF. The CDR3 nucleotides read TGTGCCAGCAGCCTTACGGGACAATCACGCTATGGCTACACCTTC.

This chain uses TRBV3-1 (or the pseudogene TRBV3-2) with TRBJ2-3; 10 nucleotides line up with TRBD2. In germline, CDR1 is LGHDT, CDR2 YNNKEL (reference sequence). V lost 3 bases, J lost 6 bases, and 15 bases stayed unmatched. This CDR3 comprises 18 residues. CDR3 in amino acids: CASSHQGSGGASPDTQYF. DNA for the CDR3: TGTGCCAGCAGCCACCAGGGAAGCGGGGGGGCATCTCCGGATACGCAGTATTTT.

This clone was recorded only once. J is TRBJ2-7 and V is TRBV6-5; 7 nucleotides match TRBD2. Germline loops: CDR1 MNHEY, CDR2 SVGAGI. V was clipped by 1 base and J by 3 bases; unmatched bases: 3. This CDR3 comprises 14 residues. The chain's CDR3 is CASSYLGGIYEQYF. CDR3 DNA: TGTGCCAGCAGTTACTTGGGGGGGATCTACGAGCAGTACTTC.

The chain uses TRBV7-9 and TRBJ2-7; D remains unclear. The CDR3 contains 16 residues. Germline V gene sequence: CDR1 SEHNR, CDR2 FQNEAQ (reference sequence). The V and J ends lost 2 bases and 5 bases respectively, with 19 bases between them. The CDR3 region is CASSLPLSVLGDEQYF. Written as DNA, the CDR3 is TGTGCCAGCAGCTTACCCTTATCGGTTCTTGGAGACGAGCAGTACTTC.

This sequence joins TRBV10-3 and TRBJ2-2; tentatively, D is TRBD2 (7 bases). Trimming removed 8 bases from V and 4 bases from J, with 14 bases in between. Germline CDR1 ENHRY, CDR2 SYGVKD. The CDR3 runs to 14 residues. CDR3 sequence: CAIRGLQGTGELFF. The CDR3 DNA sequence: TGTGCCATCCGGGGACTACAGGGCACCGGGGAGCTGTTTTTT.

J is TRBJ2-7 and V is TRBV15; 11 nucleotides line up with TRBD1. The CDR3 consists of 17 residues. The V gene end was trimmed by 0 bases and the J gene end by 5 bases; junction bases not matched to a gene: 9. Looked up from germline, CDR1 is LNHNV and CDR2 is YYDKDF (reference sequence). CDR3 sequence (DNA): TGTGCCACCAGCAGAGATAGTATGTGGGACAGGGGGGACGAGCAGTACTTC. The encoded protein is CATSRDSMWDRGDEQYF.

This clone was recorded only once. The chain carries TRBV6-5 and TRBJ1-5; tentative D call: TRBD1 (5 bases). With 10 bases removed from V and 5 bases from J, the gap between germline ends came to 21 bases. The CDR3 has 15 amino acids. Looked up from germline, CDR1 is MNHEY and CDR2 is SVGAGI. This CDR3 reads CATSRGGLGDQPQHF. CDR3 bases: TGTGCCACCTCCCGGGGGGGACTGGGGGATCAGCCCCAGCATTTT.

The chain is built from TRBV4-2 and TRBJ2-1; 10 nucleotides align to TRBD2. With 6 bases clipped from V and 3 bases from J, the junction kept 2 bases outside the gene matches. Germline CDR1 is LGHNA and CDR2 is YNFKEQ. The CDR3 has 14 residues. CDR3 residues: CASRGLALYNEQFF. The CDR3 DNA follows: TGTGCCAGCAGGGGACTAGCGCTCTACAATGAGCAGTTCTTC.